The present T cell receptor (beta chain) was sequenced within a study of blood T cell repertoires in COVID-19. Study-level information: Whether acute or convalescent, the COVID-19 samples came from the United States, Italy and Spain. Sample material is recorded as cDNA or gDNA derived from T cells, B-cell-depleted T cells, or PBMCs.

The CDR3 totals 15 residues. Losses at the gene ends were 6 bases for V and 7 bases for J; bases not matched to a gene: 9. CDR1 is MDHEN, CDR2 SYDVKM, per germline. In the original workflow: Counts of nucleated cells, estimated from reference gene primer amplification, were obtained. TCRdb keeps only in-frame clones here, not all; method: immunoSEQ multiplex PCR. V, J and clone size are taken as reported in that table, and D and trimming were inferred from the DNA itself. Of fewer than 500,000 clones listed, about 80% are singletons. Sequencing was performed on peripheral blood. This TCR was recovered from a human donor with acute or convalescent COVID-19. The donor label of this sample is uncertain. The V gene is TRBV28, the J gene TRBJ1-6; 7 bases are shared with TRBD1. The CDR3 loop is CASRQTRGRNSPLHF. Here the CDR3 DNA reads TGTGCCAGCAGGCAGACCAGGGGGAGGAATTCACCCCTCCACTTT.